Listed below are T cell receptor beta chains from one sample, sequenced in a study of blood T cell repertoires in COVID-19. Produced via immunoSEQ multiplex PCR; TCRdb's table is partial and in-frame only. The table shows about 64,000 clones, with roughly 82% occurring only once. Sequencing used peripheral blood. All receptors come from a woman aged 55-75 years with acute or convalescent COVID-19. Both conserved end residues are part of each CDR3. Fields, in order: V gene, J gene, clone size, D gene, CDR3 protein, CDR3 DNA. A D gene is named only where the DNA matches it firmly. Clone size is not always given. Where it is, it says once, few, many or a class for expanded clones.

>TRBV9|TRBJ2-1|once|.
CASSVNTNPYNEQFF
TGTGCCAGCAGCGTTAACACAAACCCTTACAATGAGCAGTTCTTC
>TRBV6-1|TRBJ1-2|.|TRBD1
CASSERTGFIGGYTF
TGTGCCAGCAGTGAAAGGACAGGGTTCATCGGAGGCTACACCTTC
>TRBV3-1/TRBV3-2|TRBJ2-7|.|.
CASSGRQTYEQYF
TGTGCCAGCAGCGGCCGACAGACCTACGAGCAGTACTTC
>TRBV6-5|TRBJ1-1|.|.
CASSYLAGSAEAFF
TGTGCCAGCAGTTACTTGGCTGGGAGTGCTGAAGCTTTCTTT
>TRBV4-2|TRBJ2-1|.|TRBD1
CASSRDRERNEQFF
TGTGCCAGCAGCAGGGACAGGGAAAGGAATGAGCAGTTCTTC
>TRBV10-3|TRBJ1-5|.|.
CAISEYTEGQPQHF
TGTGCCATCAGTGAGTATACAGAGGGTCAGCCCCAGCATTTT
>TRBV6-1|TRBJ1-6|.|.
CASSEGQGNSPLHF
TGTGCCAGCAGTGAAGGGCAGGGCAATTCACCCCTCCACTTT
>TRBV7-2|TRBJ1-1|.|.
CASTQGGENTEAFF
TGTGCCAGCACCCAGGGTGGAGAGAACACTGAAGCTTTCTTT
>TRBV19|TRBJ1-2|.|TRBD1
CASRQSQGAYSVNYGYTF
TGTGCCAGTAGACAATCACAGGGGGCTTATAGTGTTAACTATGGCTACACCTTC
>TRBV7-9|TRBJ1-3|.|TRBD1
CASSLAGDSSGNTIYF
TGTGCCAGCAGCTTAGCTGGGGACAGCTCTGGAAACACCATATATTTT
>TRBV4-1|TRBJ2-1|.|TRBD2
CASSQLQSRTVAGGPYNEQFF
TGCGCCAGCAGCCAACTCCAGTCCCGAACCGTAGCGGGGGGTCCCTACAATGAGCAGTTCTTC
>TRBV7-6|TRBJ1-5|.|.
CASSLRGGQPQHF
TGTGCCAGCAGCTTAAGAGGAGGCCAGCCCCAGCATTTT
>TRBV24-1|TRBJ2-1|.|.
CATSDLRRNEQFF
TGTGCCACCAGTGATTTACGCAGGAATGAGCAGTTCTTC
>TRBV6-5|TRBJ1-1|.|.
CAGAGWVNTEAFF
TGTGCCGGAGCCGGTTGGGTGAACACTGAAGCTTTCTTT
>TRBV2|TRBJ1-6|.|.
CASSEEQGGRGSPLHF
TGTGCCAGCAGTGAAGAACAGGGTGGTCGAGGCTCACCCCTCCACTTT
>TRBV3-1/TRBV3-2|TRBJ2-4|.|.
CASSQDNQGRSKNIQYF
TGTGCCAGCAGCCAAGATAACCAGGGCAGGAGCAAAAACATTCAGTACTTC
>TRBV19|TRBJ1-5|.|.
CASSIDDRSGPQHF
TGTGCCAGTAGTATAGATGACCGGAGTGGGCCCCAGCATTTT
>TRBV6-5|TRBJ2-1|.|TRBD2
CASSSTSGGHNEQFF
TGTGCCAGCAGTTCGACTAGCGGGGGCCACAATGAGCAGTTCTTC